Below, 23 T cell receptor beta chains from the same sample are listed, as sequenced in a study of molecular identifiers for immune sequencing clone quantification. TCRdb re-called the PCR reads with MiXCR, one entry per CDR3 protein. There are under 75,000 distinct CDR3 sequences in the sample; under 20% occur only once, and 1.1% to 1.5% lies in the top ten. Sequenced material: naive CD8+ T cells from blood, with Jurkat cell RNA spiked in. This sample's subset: FACS-sorted CD8+CD4-CCR7+CD45RA+ naive T cells. These receptors all come from a human donor in good health. Some libraries in this study had Jurkat cell RNA spiked in.

Points on this clonotype: This may arise from a read error, as a much more abundant clone is one base away. The rearrangement joins TRBV7-2 to TRBJ2-3, with TRBD2 matching over 8 bases. Germline CDR1 is SGHTA and CDR2 is FQGNSA. With V trimmed by 5 bases and J by 1 base, 11 bases remained unmatched. The CDR3 is 17 residues long. CDR3 sequence: CASSPTGPAGGTDTQYF. CDR3 DNA: TGTGCCAGCAGCCCCACGGGACCAGCGGGAGGCACAGATACGCAGTATTTT.

For this clonotype: Possible read error: a much larger clone is one base away. J is TRBJ2-1 and V is TRBV28, with no clear D. The CDR3 loop spans 13 amino acids. Germline CDR1 MDHEN, CDR2 SYDVKM. Between the trimmed V and J ends, which lost 1 base and 12 bases, there was a span of 13 bases. The CDR3 sequence: CASSLYPPDGQFF. The DNA for the CDR3 is TGTGCCAGCAGTTTATACCCCCCGGATGGGCAGTTCTTC.

Points on this clonotype: The missing conserved phenylalanine or tryptophan at the end of this CDR3 makes a read error likely. V usage is TRBV28 and J usage is TRBJ2-2, with D perhaps assigned TRBD1 or TRBD2 (5 bases each). Trimming left V 7 bases short and J 0 bases short, with 12 bases between. The CDR3 runs to 15 residues. Per germline, CDR1 MDHEN and CDR2 SYDVKM. The CDR3 sequence is CASIWGSANTGELFC. CDR3 bases: TGTGCCAGCATCTGGGGGTCCGCGAACACCGGGGAGCTGTTTTGT.

This clonotype was seen a few times. At one end the junction does not follow the germline gene, possibly because of a read error. V is TRBV7-9 and J is TRBJ1-1, with D unresolved. This CDR3 comprises 12 residues. From germline, CDR1 is SEHNR and CDR2 FQNEAQ (reference sequence). CDR3 region: CASSGTVADAFF. The CDR3 nucleotides are TGTGCCAGCAGCGGTACAGTCGCTGACGCTTTCTTT.

Concerning this clonotype: A much larger clone sits a single nucleotide away, making a read error possible. This chain uses TRBV28 with TRBJ1-2; D not certain. The germline V and J ends were trimmed by 5 bases and 5 bases, with 18 bases remaining between them. Germline CDR1 reads MDHEN; CDR2 reads SYDVKM. The CDR3 contains 15 residues. In nucleotides, the CDR3 is TGTGCCAGCAGTCTGTCATGCCCCCAAAAATATGGCTACACCTTC. Encoded protein: CASSLSCPQKYGYTF.

In this sample, this clonotype turned up once. The germline gene is not matched at one end of the junction; a read error may be the cause. Here the CDR3 DNA reads TGTGCCACCAGTAGAGATCCTTGGGCGGGAGGAACAGATACGCAGTATTTT. This codes for CATSRDPWAGGTDTQYF. The V call is TRBV15, the J call TRBJ2-3; 8 positions match TRBD2. Per germline, CDR1 LNHNV and CDR2 YYDKDF (reference sequence). The CDR3 has 17 amino acids.

In the case of this clonotype: No conserved phenylalanine or tryptophan ends this CDR3, so it is likely a read error. The chain has TRBV19 and TRBJ2-7; the D is unclear. The CDR3 spans 12 residues. Trimming took off 5 bases at V and 4 bases at J, with 9 bases between the two ends. Germline CDR1 and CDR2: LNHDA and SQIVND (reference sequence). CDR3 DNA: TGTGCCAGTAGTCCCCAAGGGTACGAGCAGTACCTC. Translation gives CASSPQGYEQYL.

Here the CDR3 DNA reads TGTGCCAGCAGCCAAGCGGCCCCGCCGCGGGGGGTGGACACTGAAGCTTTCTTT. Its protein product is CASSQAAPPRGVDTEAFF. This chain connects TRBV4-2 to TRBJ1-1; perhaps TRBD1 as D (5 bases). The ends were cut back, 1 base at V and 3 bases at J, with 21 bases in the middle. The germline CDR1 and CDR2 sequences are LGHNA and YNFKEQ. CDR3 size: 18 residues.

Many counts were recorded for this clonotype. The J gene is TRBJ2-3, the V gene TRBV11-1; 7 bases are a match to TRBD2. CDR1 is SGHAT and CDR2 is FQDESV in the germline V gene (reference sequence). Losses at the gene ends were 4 bases for V and 6 bases for J; bases not matched to a gene: 16. CDR3 length: 17 amino acids. CDR3 protein: CASSSPGGLAAGDTQYF. CDR3 sequence (DNA): TGTGCCAGCAGCTCCCCAGGTGGGCTAGCGGCCGGGGATACGCAGTATTTT.

The chain recombines TRBV20-1 with TRBJ2-1, with D possibly matching TRBD1 (5 bases). Germline CDR1 is DFQATT and CDR2 is SNEGSKA (reference sequence). V lost 0 bases, J lost 4 bases, and 13 bases lay in between. The CDR3 extends over 15 amino acids. CDR3 DNA: TGCAGTGCTAGAGATCTGGGGCTAGTTTACAATGAGCAGTTCTTC. Its protein product is CSARDLGLVYNEQFF.

The table lists this clonotype with many counts. The rearrangement uses TRBV7-9 and TRBJ1-2, with D perhaps TRBD1 (5 bases). Germline lookup yields CDR1 SEHNR and CDR2 FQNEAQ (reference sequence). This CDR3 contains 15 residues. The V end lost 5 bases, the J end lost 0 bases, and 13 bases lay between the germline ends. As DNA, the CDR3 is TGTGCCAGCAGCCTAGGGACCTCACCTAACTATGGCTACACCTTC. This translates into CASSLGTSPNYGYTF.

This clonotype was counted a few times. The rearrangement links TRBV19 to TRBJ2-1; D remains ambiguous. From germline, CDR1 is LNHDA and CDR2 SQIVND (reference sequence). This CDR3 region has 13 residues. Trimming pared 3 bases from V and 9 bases from J, leaving 12 bases between. The CDR3 is CASSMTQGAEQFF. The DNA for the CDR3 is TGTGCCAGTAGTATGACCCAAGGCGCTGAGCAGTTCTTC. The variable domain in full, with the rest retrieved from reference TRBV19 and TRBJ2-1, is DGGITQSPKYLFRKEGQNVTLSCEQNLNHDAMYWYRQDPGQGLRLIYYSQIVNDFQKGDIAEGYSVSREKKESFPLTVTSAQKNPTAFYLCASSMTQGAEQFFGPGTRLTVL.

This clonotype has ten or more counts. V is TRBV28 and J is TRBJ2-1; TRBD2 might be the D (6 bases). V was pared by 5 bases and J by 7 bases, with 15 bases between. The CDR3 is made up of 14 amino acids. Germline V lookup: CDR1 MDHEN, CDR2 SYDVKM. The CDR3 protein is CASSARLVGNEQFF. Here the CDR3 DNA reads TGTGCCAGCAGTGCAAGACTAGTAGGAAATGAGCAGTTCTTC. Complete variable domain (other parts from reference TRBV28 and TRBJ2-1): DVKVTQSSRYLVKRTGEKVFLECVQDMDHENMFWYRQDPGLGLRLIYFSYDVKMKEKGDIPEGYSVSREKKERFSLILESASTNQTSMYLCASSARLVGNEQFFGPGTRLTVL.

This clonotype was recorded at least ten times. The chain carries TRBV28 and TRBJ2-7; no reliable D call. This CDR3 is built from 14 residues. Germline V gene data show CDR1 as MDHEN and CDR2 as SYDVKM. Trimming cost V 8 bases and J 4 bases, with 18 bases left between them. The CDR3 sequence: CASALTVVGYEQYF. CDR3 nucleotide sequence: TGTGCCAGCGCCCTGACGGTGGTGGGTTACGAGCAGTACTTC.

There are many counts of this clonotype. This chain links TRBV6-4 with TRBJ2-3; perhaps TRBD2 as D (5 bases). V was pared by 0 bases and J by 6 bases, with 7 bases between. Germline V gives CDR1 MRHNA, CDR2 SNTAGT. The length of the CDR3 is 13 residues. The CDR3 nucleotides are TGTGCCAGCAGTGACTCACCGGGGGATACGCAGTATTTT. This encodes CASSDSPGDTQYF.

This rearrangement joins TRBV15 to TRBJ2-2; 9 bases align to TRBD2. CDR1 and CDR2 (germline): LNHNV, YYDKDF (reference sequence). The CDR3 loop spans 15 amino acids. V shed 3 bases and J 7 bases; nucleotides not matched to a gene: 6. The CDR3 DNA sequence: TGTGCCACCAGCAGGGGGGGACTAGCTGGCGGGGAGCTGTTTTTT. Translating gives CATSRGGLAGGELFF.

In this sample, this clonotype turned up a few times. The chain combines TRBV6-1 with TRBJ1-1, with D tentatively TRBD1 (5 bases). CDR1 MNHNS and CDR2 SASEGT come from the germline V gene. V was trimmed by 2 bases and J by 1 base, leaving 11 bases between them. CDR3 size: 15 residues. In DNA form, the CDR3 reads TGTGCCAGCAGTGAAATGACAGATAGGAACACTGAAGCTTTCTTT. It is translated as CASSEMTDRNTEAFF.

This clonotype was counted at least ten times. V and J are TRBV5-4 and TRBJ2-5; D possibly corresponds to TRBD1 (6 bases). The CDR3 sequence is 15 residues long. Germline-derived CDR1 and CDR2 are SGHNT and YYREEE (reference sequence). Trimming pared 5 bases from V and 3 bases from J, leaving 17 bases between. CDR3 residues: CASSPDSVGKETQYF. DNA of the CDR3: TGTGCCAGCAGTCCGGACAGCGTGGGAAAAGAGACCCAGTACTTC.

This clonotype was counted at least ten times. One end of the junction is discordant with germline, which a read error may explain. This sequence joins TRBV29-1 and TRBJ1-2; 7 nucleotides match TRBD1. Per germline, CDR1 SQVTM and CDR2 ANQGSEA. CDR3 size: 10 residues. The CDR3 protein is CSVEDTGQSF. CDR3 nucleotides: TGCAGCGTTGAAGATACGGGACAGAGCTTC.

This clonotype was observed at least ten times. The chain carries TRBV7-2 and TRBJ2-7, with 16 bases that match TRBD2. Germline V gene data show CDR1 as SGHTA and CDR2 as FQGNSA. This CDR3 region has 18 residues. With V trimmed by 0 bases and J by 0 bases, 2 bases remained unmatched. CDR3 protein: CASSLAGTSGRGSYEQYF. The CDR3 coding sequence is TGTGCCAGCAGCTTAGCTGGGACTAGCGGGAGGGGCTCCTACGAGCAGTACTTC.

Note on this clonotype: A read error may explain this, as a much larger clone is one base away. The J gene is TRBJ1-2, the V gene TRBV6-5, with D maybe TRBD1 (6 bases). The length of the CDR3 is 13 residues. CDR1 and CDR2 from the germline V gene are MNHEY and SVGAGI. CDR3 amino acids: CARSTGGLYGYTF. DNA for the CDR3: TGTGCCCGCAGCACCGGGGGCCTCTATGGCTACACCTTC.

This clonotype was seen many times. The V and J genes are TRBV5-5 and TRBJ1-1; unclear D gene. There are 13 residues in the CDR3. Per the germline V gene, CDR1 is SGHKS and CDR2 is YYEKEE (reference sequence). Trimming took off 1 base at V and 5 bases at J, with 9 bases between the two ends. The CDR3 reads CASSLSGETEAFF. The CDR3 DNA reads TGTGCCAGCAGCTTGTCAGGCGAAACTGAAGCTTTCTTT. The whole variable domain, remainder taken from reference TRBV5-5 and TRBJ1-1, is DAGVTQSPTHLIKTRGQQVTLRCSPISGHKSVSWYQQVLGQGPQFIFQYYEKEERGRGNFPDRFSARQFPNYSSELNVNALLLGDSALYLCASSLSGETEAFFGQGTRLTVV.

This clonotype was recorded at least ten times. V gene TRBV30 combines with J gene TRBJ2-4; 8 positions match TRBD1. The CDR3 extends over 14 amino acids. V lost 4 bases to trimming and J lost 8 bases; unmatched junction nucleotides: 10. CDR1 GTSNPN and CDR2 SVGIG come from the germline V gene (reference sequence). The CDR3 region has the DNA TGTGCCTGGACCACAGGACAGGGTTACGACATTCAGTACTTC. This codes for CAWTTGQGYDIQYF.